The present TCR beta chain was sequenced within a study of T cell changes during pregnancy in multiple sclerosis. Produced via immunoSEQ multiplex PCR; TCRdb's table is partial and in-frame only. The sample lists some 37,000 clones, around nine tenths occurring once. In germline, CDR1 is SGHKS, CDR2 YYEKEE (reference sequence). The germline V and J ends were trimmed by 6 bases and 4 bases, with 16 bases remaining between them. This CDR3 spans 14 amino acids. This sequence originates from a female donor with multiple sclerosis, enrolled in a pregnancy study. The sample here was CD8+ T cells from peripheral blood mononuclear cells, taken in the third trimester of pregnancy. The chain carries TRBV5-5 and TRBJ1-2; weak D call: TRBD1 (5 bases). The CDR3 nucleotides read TGTGCCAGCACGTCCAGCAGCGACAGCTATGGCTACACCTTC. Translated: CASTSSSDSYGYTF.